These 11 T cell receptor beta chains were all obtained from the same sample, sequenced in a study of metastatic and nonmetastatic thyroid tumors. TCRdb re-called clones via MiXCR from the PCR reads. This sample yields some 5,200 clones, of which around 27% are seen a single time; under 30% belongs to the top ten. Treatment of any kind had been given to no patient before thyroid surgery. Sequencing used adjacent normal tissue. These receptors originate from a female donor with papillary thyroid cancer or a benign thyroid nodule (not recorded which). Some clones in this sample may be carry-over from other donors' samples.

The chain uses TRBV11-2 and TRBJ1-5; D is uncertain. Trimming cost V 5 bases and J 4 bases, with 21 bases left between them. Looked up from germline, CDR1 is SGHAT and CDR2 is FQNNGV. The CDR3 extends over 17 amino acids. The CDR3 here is CASSIDTSYLQNQPQHF. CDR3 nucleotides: TGTGCCAGCAGCATTGACACTTCCTATTTACAAAATCAGCCCCAGCATTTT.

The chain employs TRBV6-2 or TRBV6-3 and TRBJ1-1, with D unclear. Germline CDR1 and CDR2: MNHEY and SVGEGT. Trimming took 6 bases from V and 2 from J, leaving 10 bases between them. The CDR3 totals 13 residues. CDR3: CASSATRNTEAFF. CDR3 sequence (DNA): TGTGCCAGCAGCGCGACAAGAAACACTGAAGCTTTCTTT.

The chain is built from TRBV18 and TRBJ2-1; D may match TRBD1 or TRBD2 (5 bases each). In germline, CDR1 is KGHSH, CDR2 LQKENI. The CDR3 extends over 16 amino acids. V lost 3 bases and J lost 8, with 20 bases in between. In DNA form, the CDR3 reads TGTGCCAGCTCACCTTTGCCGGGACCTAGTCACTATGAGCAGTTCTTC. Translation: CASSPLPGPSHYEQFF.

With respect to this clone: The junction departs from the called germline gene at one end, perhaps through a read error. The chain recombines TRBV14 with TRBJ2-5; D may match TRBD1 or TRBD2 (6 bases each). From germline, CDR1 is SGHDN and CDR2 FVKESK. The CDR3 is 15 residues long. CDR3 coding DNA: TGTGCCAGCAGCCAAGAAAGGGGGGCACAAGAGACACAGTACTTC. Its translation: CASSQERGAQETQYF.

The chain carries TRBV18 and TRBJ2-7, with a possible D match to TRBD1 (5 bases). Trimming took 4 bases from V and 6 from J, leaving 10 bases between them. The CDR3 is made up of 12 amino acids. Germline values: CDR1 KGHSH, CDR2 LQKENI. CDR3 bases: TGTGCCAGCTCACGACCGCAGGGCGAGCAGTACTTC. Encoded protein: CASSRPQGEQYF.

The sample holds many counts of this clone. CDR3 DNA sequence: TGTGCCAGCAGTTTAAGCCGGGACAGGGGGCGATCACCCCTCCACTTT. Translation: CASSLSRDRGRSPLHF. The chain carries TRBV27 and TRBJ1-6; 12 bases match TRBD1. J gave up 10 bases and V 2 bases, and 6 bases lay outside the gene matches. The CDR3 contains 16 residues. Germline V gives CDR1 MNHEY, CDR2 SMNVEV (reference sequence).

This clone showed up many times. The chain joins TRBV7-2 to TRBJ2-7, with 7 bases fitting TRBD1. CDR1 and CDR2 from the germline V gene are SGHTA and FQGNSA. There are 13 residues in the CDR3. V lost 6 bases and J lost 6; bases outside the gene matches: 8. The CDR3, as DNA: TGTGCCAGCAGACCCGCAGGGGGTGTCGAGCAGTACTTC. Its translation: CASRPAGGVEQYF.

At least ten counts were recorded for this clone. CDR3 DNA sequence: TGCAGTGCGAACAGTGCCTACGAGCAGTACTTC. Its translation is CSANSAYEQYF. This chain joins TRBV20-1 and TRBJ2-7; no reliable D call. Trimming left V 6 bases short and J 2 bases short, with 8 bases between. Per germline, CDR1 DFQATT and CDR2 SNEGSKA (reference sequence). This CDR3 comprises 11 residues.

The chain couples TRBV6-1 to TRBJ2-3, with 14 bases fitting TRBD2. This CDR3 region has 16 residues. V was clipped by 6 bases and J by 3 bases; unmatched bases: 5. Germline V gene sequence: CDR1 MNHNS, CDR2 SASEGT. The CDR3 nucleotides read TGTGCCAGCAGACCGACTAGCGGGGGGGAAACAGATACGCAGTATTTT. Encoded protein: CASRPTSGGETDTQYF.

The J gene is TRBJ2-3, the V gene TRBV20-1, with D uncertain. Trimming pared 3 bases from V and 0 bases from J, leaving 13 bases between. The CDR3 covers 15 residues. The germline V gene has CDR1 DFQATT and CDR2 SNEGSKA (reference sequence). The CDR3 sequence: CSARPNSPSTDTQYF. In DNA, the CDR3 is TGCAGTGCTAGGCCGAATAGTCCTAGCACAGATACGCAGTATTTT.

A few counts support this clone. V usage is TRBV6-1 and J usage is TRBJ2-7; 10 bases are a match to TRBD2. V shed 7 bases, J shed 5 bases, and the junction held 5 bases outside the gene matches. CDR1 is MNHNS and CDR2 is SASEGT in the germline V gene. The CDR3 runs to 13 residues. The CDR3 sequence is CASKASGSDEQYF. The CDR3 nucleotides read TGTGCCAGCAAGGCTAGCGGGAGTGACGAGCAGTACTTC.